This T cell receptor beta chain was identified in a study of shared clonotypes between healthy human individuals. The study's findings and limits: Despite large depth, rarefaction showed incomplete sorted-subset sequencing.

The data were produced by immunoSEQ multiplex PCR, yet TCRdb's version contains in-frame clones alone and is incomplete. This sample has over 700,000 clones, with roughly 72% found just once. The germline V gene has CDR1 SGHRS and CDR2 YFSETQ. This CDR3 spans 17 amino acids. Trimming removed 5 bases from V and 0 bases from J; junction bases left unmatched: 11. A split of CD4+ cells into CD45RA+ naive and CD45RA-negative memory subsets was performed. As concerns this clone: Its target is not known.

The receptor was derived from a young woman in good health. Input material: memory CD4+ T cells sorted from blood. Indicated subset: CD45RA-negative fraction. The V gene is TRBV5-1, the J gene TRBJ1-1, with 9 bases aligning to TRBD1. The CDR3 coding sequence is TGCGCCAGCAGGGTACAGGGGGCCCTACTCCTGAACACTGAAGCTTTCTTT. Its translation: CASRVQGALLLNTEAFF. Variable domain in full (rest from reference TRBV5-1 and TRBJ1-1): KAGVTQTPRYLIKTRGQQVTLSCSPISGHRSVSWYQQTPGQGLQFLFEYFSETQRNKGNFPGRFSGRQFSNSRSEMNVSTLELGDSALYLCASRVQGALLLNTEAFFGQGTRLTVV.